These 9 T cell receptor beta chains originate from one sample sequenced in a study of blood T cells in healthy people across ages. It was with a sample-barcoded 5' primer and a J-beta primer mix that a second PCR of roughly 6 to 12 cycles was run. In TCRdb, the 5' RACE reads were re-called with MiXCR into one record per CDR3 protein. The sample lists a few hundred thousand distinct CDR3 sequences, 27% occurring once. The source material was blood. These receptors were taken from a woman between 65 and 79 years old in good health.

This chain uses TRBV29-1 with TRBJ2-7; D gene unclear. Germline-derived CDR1 and CDR2 are SQVTM and ANQGSEA. The CDR3 sequence is 14 residues long. Trimming removed 4 bases at V and 2 bases at J, with 15 bases between. This CDR3 reads CSVALGPDPYEQYF. CDR3 DNA sequence: TGCAGCGTTGCTTTAGGACCGGATCCCTACGAGCAGTACTTC.

The J gene is TRBJ2-2, the V gene TRBV12-5, with 9 bases aligning to TRBD2. The CDR3 contains 15 residues. Germline trimming cut 4 bases from V and 1 base from J; bases unmatched to any gene: 1. Germline V CDR1 and CDR2: LGHNT, FRNRAP. This chain's CDR3 is CASGYSGRNTGELFF. The CDR3 DNA sequence: TGTGCTAGTGGTTATAGCGGGAGGAACACCGGGGAGCTGTTTTTT.

The CDR3 spells CASSPYEETQYF. The CDR3 bases are TGTGCCAGCTCACCATACGAAGAGACCCAGTACTTC. The chain employs TRBV18 and TRBJ2-5; D not resolved. This CDR3 contains 12 residues. The germline V and J ends were trimmed by 2 bases and 3 bases, with 4 bases remaining between them. Germline CDR1 and CDR2: KGHSH and LQKENI.

This clonotype was found a few times. The J gene is TRBJ1-2, the V gene TRBV7-2, with TRBD1 matching over 10 bases. There are 15 residues in the CDR3. CDR1 is SGHTA, CDR2 FQGNSA, per germline. The V segment lost 5 bases and the J segment 2 bases; nucleotides outside the gene matches: 5. The CDR3 region has the DNA TGTGCCAGCAGCCTCATGGACAGGGGGAACTATGGCTACACCTTC. It translates to CASSLMDRGNYGYTF.

This clonotype has a handful of counts. One junction end does not reproduce the germline sequence, and a read error may be involved. CDR3 nucleotide sequence: TGCGGCGTGTTGGGGGGGAATGAGCAGTTCTTC. Amino acid sequence: CGVLGGNEQFF. The chain uses TRBV29-1 and TRBJ2-1; 7 bases fit TRBD2. CDR1 is SQVTM, CDR2 ANQGSEA, per germline. The CDR3 loop spans 11 amino acids.

The rearrangement uses TRBV10-3 and TRBJ2-1; 15 nucleotides match TRBD2. V dropped 10 bases and J dropped 5; count of bases not matched to a gene: 15. The CDR3 length is 18 residues. Germline CDR1 and CDR2: ENHRY and SYGVKD. CDR3 in amino acids: CATETSEGTSGRHNEQFF. CDR3 in DNA: TGTGCCACCGAAACATCGGAGGGGACTAGCGGGAGGCACAATGAGCAGTTCTTC.

There are a few counts of this clonotype. The CDR3 bases are TGCAGTGCTAGAGTTCGGTCGTCCCTCTACGAGCAGTACTTC. Amino acid sequence: CSARVRSSLYEQYF. The rearrangement joins TRBV20-1 to TRBJ2-7; D gene ambiguous. The germline CDR1 and CDR2 sequences are DFQATT and SNEGSKA (reference sequence). V lost 1 base to trimming and J lost 3 bases, with 13 bases between them. CDR3 length: 14 residues.

This rearrangement joins TRBV12-3 or TRBV12-4 to TRBJ1-1; a possible D gene is TRBD1 (5 bases). Trimming took 2 bases from V and 9 from J, leaving 10 bases between them. CDR3 length: 12 amino acids. The chain's CDR3 is CASSLSGTQAFF. Here the CDR3 DNA reads TGTGCCAGCAGTTTATCGGGGACCCAAGCTTTCTTT.

This clonotype was detected once. The V call is TRBV9, the J call TRBJ2-3, with a tentative D call TRBD1 (5 bases). Trimming shortened V by 3 bases and J by 6 bases, and 14 bases separated the two germline ends. The CDR3 extends over 14 amino acids. Per the germline V gene, CDR1 is SGDLS and CDR2 is YYNGEE. The CDR3 sequence is CASSAVQGTDTQYF. The CDR3 nucleotides read TGTGCCAGCAGCGCAGTCCAGGGTACCGATACGCAGTATTTT.